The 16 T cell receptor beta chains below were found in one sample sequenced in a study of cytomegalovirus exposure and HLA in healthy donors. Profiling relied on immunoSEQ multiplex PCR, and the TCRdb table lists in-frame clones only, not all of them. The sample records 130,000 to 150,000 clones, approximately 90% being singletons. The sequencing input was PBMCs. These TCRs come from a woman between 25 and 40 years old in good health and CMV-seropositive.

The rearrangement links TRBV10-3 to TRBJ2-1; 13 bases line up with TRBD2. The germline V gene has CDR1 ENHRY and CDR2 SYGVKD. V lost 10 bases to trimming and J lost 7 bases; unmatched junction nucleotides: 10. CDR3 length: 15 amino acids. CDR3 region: CASRIGLAGENEQFF. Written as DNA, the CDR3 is TGTGCCAGCCGTATCGGACTAGCGGGAGAGAATGAGCAGTTCTTC.

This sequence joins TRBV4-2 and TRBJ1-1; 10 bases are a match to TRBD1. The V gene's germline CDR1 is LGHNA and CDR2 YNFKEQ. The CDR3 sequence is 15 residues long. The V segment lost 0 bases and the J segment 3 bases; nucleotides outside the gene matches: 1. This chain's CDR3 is CASSQDGTGDTEAFF. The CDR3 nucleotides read TGTGCCAGCAGCCAAGATGGGACAGGGGACACTGAAGCTTTCTTT.

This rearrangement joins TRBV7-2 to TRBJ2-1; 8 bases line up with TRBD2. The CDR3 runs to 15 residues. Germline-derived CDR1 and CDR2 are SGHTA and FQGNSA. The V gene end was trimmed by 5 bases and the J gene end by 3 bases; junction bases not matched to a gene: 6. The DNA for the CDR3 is TGTGCCAGCAGCCCTCAGAGCGGGGGCTACAATGAGCAGTTCTTC. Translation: CASSPQSGGYNEQFF.

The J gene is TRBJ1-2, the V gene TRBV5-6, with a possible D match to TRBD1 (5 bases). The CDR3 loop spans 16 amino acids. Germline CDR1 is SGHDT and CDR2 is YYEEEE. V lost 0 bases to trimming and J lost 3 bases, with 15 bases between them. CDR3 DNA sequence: TGTGCCAGCAGCTTGGTTGTGGGGCATAGGGACTATGGCTACACCTTC. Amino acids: CASSLVVGHRDYGYTF.

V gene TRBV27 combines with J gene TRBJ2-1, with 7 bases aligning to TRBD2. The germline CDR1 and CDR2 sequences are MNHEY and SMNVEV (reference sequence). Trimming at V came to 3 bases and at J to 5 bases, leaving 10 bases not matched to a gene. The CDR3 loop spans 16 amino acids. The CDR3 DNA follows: TGTGCCAGCAGTTTTTGGGGGGGGACGAACAACAATGAGCAGTTCTTC. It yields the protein CASSFWGGTNNNEQFF.

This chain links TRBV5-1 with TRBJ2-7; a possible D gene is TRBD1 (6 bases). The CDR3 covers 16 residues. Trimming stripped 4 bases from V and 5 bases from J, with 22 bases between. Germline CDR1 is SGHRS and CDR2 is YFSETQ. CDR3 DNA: TGCGCCAGCAGCCGGCACTCAGGGGCAGGGTCACACGAGCAGTACTTC. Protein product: CASSRHSGAGSHEQYF.

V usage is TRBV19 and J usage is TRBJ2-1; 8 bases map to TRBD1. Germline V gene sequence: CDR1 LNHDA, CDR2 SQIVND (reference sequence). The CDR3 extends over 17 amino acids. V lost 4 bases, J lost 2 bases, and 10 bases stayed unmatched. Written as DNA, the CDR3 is TGTGCCAGTAGTACCAGGACAGGGACCGCTGCCTACAATGAGCAGTTCTTC. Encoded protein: CASSTRTGTAAYNEQFF. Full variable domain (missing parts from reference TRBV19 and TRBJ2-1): DGGITQSPKYLFRKEGQNVTLSCEQNLNHDAMYWYRQDPGQGLRLIYYSQIVNDFQKGDIAEGYSVSREKKESFPLTVTSAQKNPTAFYLCASSTRTGTAAYNEQFFGPGTRLTVL.

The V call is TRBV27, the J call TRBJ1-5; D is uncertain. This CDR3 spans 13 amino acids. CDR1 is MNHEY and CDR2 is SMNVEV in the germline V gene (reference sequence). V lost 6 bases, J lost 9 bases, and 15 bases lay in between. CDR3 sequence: CASSPMGGPPQHF. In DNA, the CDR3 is TGTGCCAGCAGCCCGATGGGAGGGCCGCCCCAGCATTTT.

In DNA, the CDR3 is TGCGCCAGCAGCTCGACTACGGGACTAGCAAGCAATGAGCAGTTCTTC. Its protein is CASSSTTGLASNEQFF. J is TRBJ2-1 and V is TRBV5-1; 9 bases align to TRBD2. With 3 bases clipped from V and 6 bases from J, the junction kept 10 bases outside the gene matches. Germline V gene lookup returns CDR1 SGHRS and CDR2 YFSETQ. The CDR3 loop spans 16 amino acids.

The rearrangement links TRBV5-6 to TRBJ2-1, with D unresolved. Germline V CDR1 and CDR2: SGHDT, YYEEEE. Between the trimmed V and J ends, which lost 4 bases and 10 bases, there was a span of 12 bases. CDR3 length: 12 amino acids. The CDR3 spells CASSHTRSEQFF. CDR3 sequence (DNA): TGTGCCAGCAGCCACACCCGTAGCGAGCAGTTCTTC.

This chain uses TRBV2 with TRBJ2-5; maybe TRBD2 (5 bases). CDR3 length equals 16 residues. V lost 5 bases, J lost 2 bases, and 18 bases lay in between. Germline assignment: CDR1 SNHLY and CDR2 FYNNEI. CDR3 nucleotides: TGTGCCAGCAGTCTCATACCTCCGGGATCACAAGAGACCCAGTACTTC. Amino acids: CASSLIPPGSQETQYF.

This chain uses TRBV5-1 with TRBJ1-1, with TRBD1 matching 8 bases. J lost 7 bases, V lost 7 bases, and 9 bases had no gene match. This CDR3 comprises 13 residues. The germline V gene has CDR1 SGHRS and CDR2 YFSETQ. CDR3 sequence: CASRTGPGVEAFF. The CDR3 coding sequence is TGCGCCAGCCGGACAGGGCCGGGGGTTGAAGCTTTCTTT.

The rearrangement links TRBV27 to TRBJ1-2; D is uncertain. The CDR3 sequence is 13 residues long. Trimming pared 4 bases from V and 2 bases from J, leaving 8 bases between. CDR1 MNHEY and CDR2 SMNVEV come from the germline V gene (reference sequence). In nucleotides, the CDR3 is TGTGCCAGCAGTTGGGCCGGAAACTATGGCTACACCTTC. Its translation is CASSWAGNYGYTF.

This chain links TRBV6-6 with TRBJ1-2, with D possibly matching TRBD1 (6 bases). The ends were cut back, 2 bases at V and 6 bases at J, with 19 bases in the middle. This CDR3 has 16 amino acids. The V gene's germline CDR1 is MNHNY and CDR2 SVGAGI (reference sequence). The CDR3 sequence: CASSYPTGSARNGYTF. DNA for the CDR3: TGTGCCAGCAGTTACCCGACAGGCTCGGCTCGGAATGGCTACACCTTC.

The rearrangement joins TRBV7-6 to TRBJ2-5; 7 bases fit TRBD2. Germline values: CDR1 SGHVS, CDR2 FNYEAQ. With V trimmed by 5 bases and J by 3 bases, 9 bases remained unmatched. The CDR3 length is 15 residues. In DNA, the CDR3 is TGTGCCAGCAGCCGCACCCCAGCGGGAAAAGAGACCCAGTACTTC. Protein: CASSRTPAGKETQYF.

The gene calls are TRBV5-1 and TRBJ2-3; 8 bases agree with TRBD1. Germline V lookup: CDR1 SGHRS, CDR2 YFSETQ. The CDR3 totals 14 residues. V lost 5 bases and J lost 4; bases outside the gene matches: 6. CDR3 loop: CASRILQGADTQYF. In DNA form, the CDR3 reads TGCGCCAGCAGGATCCTACAGGGGGCAGATACGCAGTATTTT.